This TCR beta chain came from a study of blood T cell repertoires in COVID-19. Study background: Samples came from the United States, Italy and Spain, spanning acute and convalescent COVID-19. Sources were T cells, B-cell-depleted T cells, or PBMCs; the material itself was cDNA or gDNA.

The germline V gene has CDR1 MNHEY and CDR2 SVGAGI. V gave up 7 bases and J gave up 1 base, with 10 bases separating them. The CDR3 loop spans 13 amino acids. How the authors handled the data: Amplification with reference gene primers provided the estimates of nucleated cell counts. Some clones are missing from TCRdb's copy, which holds only in-frame ones; the method was immunoSEQ multiplex PCR. V and J calls and clone size come straight from that table; D and trimming were deduced from the DNA. The sample contains about 280,000 clones, about nine tenths of which appear only once. The rearrangement joins TRBV6-5 to TRBJ1-1, with no clear D. The sequence came from a man in his fifties or sixties with acute or convalescent COVID-19. Sequencing input: peripheral blood. The CDR3 DNA is TGTGCCAGCACCCTGGGAGGGAACACTGAAGCTTTCTTT. This encodes CASTLGGNTEAFF.